These 26 T cell receptor beta chains originate from one sample sequenced in a study of CD8 T cells in ankylosing spondylitis listed by TCRdb under 2017. Library method: 5' RACE. Sequencing relied on an Illumina HiSeq 2500. TCRdb took the public reads, trimmed them with fastp at Q25, ran MiXCR for clone calling and kept in-frame beta chains. Each record represents a unique CDR3 protein, reported with the most common genes and DNA among its rows. The sample records 200,000 to 250,000 distinct CDR3 sequences, around a quarter of which are singletons. Clones ranked in the top ten supply more than 6.5% of the sample. The sequencing sample was made of blood, either unsorted or a sorted T cell fraction (not recorded which). The receptors were gathered from a male donor with ankylosing spondylitis or in good health (not recorded which).

The V gene is TRBV6-1, the J gene TRBJ2-3; 8 bases line up with TRBD2. This CDR3 spans 16 amino acids. CDR1 and CDR2 (germline): MNHNS, SASEGT. J gave up 0 bases and V 6 bases, and 8 bases lay outside the gene matches. CDR3 region: CASRRGGLASTDTQYF. The CDR3 DNA follows: TGTGCCAGCAGACGCGGCGGACTAGCTAGCACAGATACGCAGTATTTT.

This clonotype has ten or more counts. The chain employs TRBV6-2 or TRBV6-3 and TRBJ2-6, with D uncertain. With 5 bases removed from V and 1 base from J, the gap between germline ends came to 9 bases. The CDR3 runs 15 residues. Germline V gene data show CDR1 as MNHEY and CDR2 as SVGEGT. Here the CDR3 reads CASSPPRSGANVLTF. The CDR3 DNA is TGTGCCAGCAGTCCACCCCGATCTGGGGCCAACGTCCTGACTTTC.

This clonotype was recorded many times. V gene TRBV24-1 combines with J gene TRBJ2-1; D tentatively reads TRBD1 or TRBD2 (6 bases each). V lost 5 bases and J 7 bases, leaving 11 bases between the germline ends. Per the germline V gene, CDR1 is KGHDR and CDR2 is SFDVKD. There are 13 residues in the CDR3. The CDR3 loop is CATSGPGANEQFF. In nucleotides, the CDR3 is TGTGCCACCAGTGGGCCGGGGGCAAATGAGCAGTTCTTC.

The gene calls are TRBV11-2 and TRBJ2-1, with D maybe TRBD2 (5 bases). Germline V CDR1 and CDR2: SGHAT, FQNNGV. V lost 1 base and J 5 bases, leaving 12 bases between the germline ends. CDR3 length: 15 amino acids. The CDR3 DNA reads TGTGCCAGCAGCTTAGGGGTGCTAGCCAACAATGAGCAGTTCTTC. It codes for CASSLGVLANNEQFF.

This chain joins TRBV20-1 and TRBJ2-1; D possibly uses TRBD1 or TRBD2 (5 bases each). The CDR3 length is 14 residues. The V gene lost 4 bases and the J gene lost 3 bases, with 13 bases spanning the gap. Germline V gives CDR1 DFQATT, CDR2 SNEGSKA (reference sequence). The CDR3 region has the DNA TGCAGTGCTACCTGGGGGTCCAACTACAATGAGCAGTTCTTC. It translates to CSATWGSNYNEQFF.

This clonotype was detected many times. The chain joins TRBV29-1 to TRBJ1-2; D is unclear. Germline CDR1 reads SQVTM; CDR2 reads ANQGSEA. The CDR3 length is 13 residues. V lost 6 bases, J lost 1 base, and 12 bases lay in between. This CDR3 is CSVASGVNYGYTF. The CDR3 DNA reads TGCAGCGTGGCTTCAGGTGTTAACTATGGCTACACCTTC.

This clonotype occurred a few times. The chain has TRBV20-1 and TRBJ1-1, with D maybe TRBD1 (5 bases). Between the trimmed V and J ends, which lost 6 bases and 6 bases, there was a span of 14 bases. The CDR3 contains 12 residues. Germline V gene lookup returns CDR1 DFQATT and CDR2 SNEGSKA (reference sequence). The CDR3 DNA reads as TGCAGTGCGGACCGGGGGAATTCTGAAGCTTTCTTT. Translating it yields CSADRGNSEAFF.

The V call is TRBV29-1, the J call TRBJ2-7, with D tentatively TRBD2 (5 bases). This CDR3 has 13 residues. The germline gives CDR1 SQVTM, CDR2 ANQGSEA. Trimming took 3 bases from V and 2 from J, leaving 11 bases between them. The CDR3 DNA is TGCAGCGTTGAGGGGAGATCCGCCTACGAGCAGTACTTC. This gives the protein CSVEGRSAYEQYF.

This clonotype was seen more than once but under ten times. The genes are TRBV7-2 and TRBJ2-2; tentative D call: TRBD2 (6 bases). Trimming cost V 3 bases and J 6 bases, with 14 bases left between them. CDR1 is SGHTA and CDR2 is FQGNSA in the germline V gene. This CDR3 contains 15 residues. CDR3 sequence: CASSLWREISGELFF. CDR3 bases: TGTGCCAGCAGCTTGTGGAGGGAAATTTCCGGGGAGCTGTTTTTT.

This clonotype has at least ten counts. The chain uses TRBV20-1 and TRBJ1-5; D is ambiguous. The germline gives CDR1 DFQATT, CDR2 SNEGSKA (reference sequence). V lost 6 bases and J 2 bases, leaving 14 bases between the germline ends. The CDR3 is 14 residues long. The CDR3 is CSARHPEGNQPQHF. In DNA form, the CDR3 reads TGCAGTGCCCGACACCCAGAGGGCAATCAGCCCCAGCATTTT.

The CDR3 loop is CAIRTSAEETQYF. CDR3 coding DNA: TGTGCCATCAGGACAAGTGCCGAAGAGACCCAGTACTTC. This chain links TRBV10-3 with TRBJ2-5; no clear D gene. The ends were cut back, 6 bases at V and 3 bases at J, with 11 bases in the middle. Germline CDR1 and CDR2: ENHRY and SYGVKD. The CDR3 runs to 13 residues.

This clonotype was seen ten or more times. This chain uses TRBV20-1 with TRBJ2-5, with 8 nucleotides matching TRBD2. The CDR3 extends over 15 amino acids. Germline V gene sequence: CDR1 DFQATT, CDR2 SNEGSKA (reference sequence). Trimming took 6 bases from V and 0 from J; bases not matched to a gene: 9. Written as DNA, the CDR3 is TGCAGTGCCGGGATTAGCGGGATGTACCAAGAGACCCAGTACTTC. Its translation: CSAGISGMYQETQYF.

The sample holds a few counts of this clonotype. This chain connects TRBV20-1 to TRBJ2-7; D not resolved. V shed 0 bases and J shed 2 bases, with 11 bases lying between them. Germline V lookup: CDR1 DFQATT, CDR2 SNEGSKA (reference sequence). The CDR3 runs 14 residues. The CDR3 loop reads CSARDLGKTYEQYF. CDR3 nucleotides: TGCAGTGCTAGAGATTTGGGCAAGACCTACGAGCAGTACTTC.

In its sample, this clonotype was seen many times. In DNA form, the CDR3 reads TGTGCCAGCAGCTCCAGGAAGTTTGGCAATCAGCCCCAGCATTTT. Its translation: CASSSRKFGNQPQHF. This sequence joins TRBV12-3 or TRBV12-4 and TRBJ1-5; D is ambiguous. CDR3 length: 15 amino acids. With 6 bases removed from V and 2 bases from J, the gap between germline ends came to 14 bases.

This clonotype was detected many times. This rearrangement joins TRBV5-1 to TRBJ2-3; D uncertain. Trimming stripped 0 bases from V and 0 bases from J, with 14 bases between. Germline V gives CDR1 SGHRS, CDR2 YFSETQ. There are 17 residues in the CDR3. The CDR3 region is CASSLGTGNPSTDTQYF. For the CDR3, the DNA is TGCGCCAGCAGCTTGGGTACGGGTAACCCTAGCACAGATACGCAGTATTTT.

The genes are TRBV4-2 and TRBJ2-7; possibly TRBD2 for D (6 bases). CDR3 length equals 17 residues. Between the trimmed V and J ends, which lost 0 bases and 2 bases, there was a span of 17 bases. The germline V gene has CDR1 LGHNA and CDR2 YNFKEQ. DNA for the CDR3: TGTGCCAGCAGCCAAGAAAGTTGGGACTTCGATACCTACGAGCAGTACTTC. Translating gives CASSQESWDFDTYEQYF.

The chain has TRBV20-1 and TRBJ2-6, with D maybe TRBD2 (5 bases). The germline V and J ends were trimmed by 4 bases and 0 bases, with 13 bases remaining between them. The CDR3 covers 16 residues. Per germline, CDR1 DFQATT and CDR2 SNEGSKA (reference sequence). The CDR3 region is CSATTTGYSGANVLTF. For the CDR3, the DNA is TGCAGTGCTACCACTACGGGATACTCTGGGGCCAACGTCCTGACTTTC.

This clonotype was found many times. This sequence joins TRBV20-1 and TRBJ2-3; TRBD2 might be the D (6 bases). Germline V gene data show CDR1 as DFQATT and CDR2 as SNEGSKA (reference sequence). Between the trimmed V and J ends, which lost 6 bases and 4 bases, there was a span of 20 bases. This CDR3 comprises 15 residues. The CDR3 region has the DNA TGCAGTGCCTATACGGCCGGGACGGGGGCAGATACGCAGTATTTT. Translated, it gives CSAYTAGTGADTQYF.

This clonotype was seen only once. The rearrangement uses TRBV6-5 and TRBJ2-1; D is uncertain. V lost 3 bases, J lost 5 bases, and 11 bases lay in between. Per germline, CDR1 MNHEY and CDR2 SVGAGI. This CDR3 contains 14 residues. The CDR3 DNA reads as TGTGCCAGCAGTTATGGCCTAGGAGACAATGAGCAGTTCTTC. This encodes CASSYGLGDNEQFF.

A few counts support this clonotype. The chain recombines TRBV7-6 with TRBJ2-5; D remains unclear. This CDR3 spans 13 amino acids. V was clipped by 0 bases and J by 2 bases, with 4 bases between them. In germline, CDR1 is SGHVS, CDR2 FNYEAQ. The CDR3 coding sequence is TGTGCCAGCAGCTTAGCTCTACAAGAGACCCAGTACTTC. Its protein product is CASSLALQETQYF.

This clonotype has ten or more counts. The chain links TRBV6-1 to TRBJ1-6; perhaps TRBD1 as D (6 bases). In germline, CDR1 is MNHNS, CDR2 SASEGT. V lost 10 bases, J lost 0 bases, and 10 bases lay in between. The CDR3 loop spans 14 amino acids. The CDR3 sequence is CATGQSSYNSPLHF. Here the CDR3 DNA reads TGTGCCACCGGACAGAGCTCCTATAATTCACCCCTCCACTTT.

V usage is TRBV20-1 and J usage is TRBJ2-3; TRBD2 might be the D (6 bases). The CDR3 loop spans 18 amino acids. Trimming pared 0 bases from V and 0 bases from J, leaving 19 bases between. Germline lookup yields CDR1 DFQATT and CDR2 SNEGSKA (reference sequence). This CDR3 reads CSARDWQGGPPSTDTQYF. The CDR3 DNA reads as TGCAGTGCTAGAGATTGGCAGGGAGGTCCGCCTAGCACAGATACGCAGTATTTT.

This chain connects TRBV20-1 to TRBJ2-7; TRBD2 matches 10 bases. The trim removed 3 bases at V and 4 bases at J, leaving 12 bases unmatched. Germline V lookup: CDR1 DFQATT, CDR2 SNEGSKA (reference sequence). This CDR3 is built from 16 residues. Here the CDR3 reads CSARAPASGSEYEQYF. CDR3 sequence (DNA): TGCAGTGCTAGGGCCCCCGCTAGCGGGAGCGAGTACGAGCAGTACTTC.

With respect to this clonotype: Mismatch with germline at one junction end may stem from a read error. This chain links TRBV29-1 with TRBJ2-1; D is undetermined. This CDR3 region has 12 residues. Looked up from germline, CDR1 is SQVTM and CDR2 is ANQGSEA. The CDR3: CSVLVRYNEQLF. The CDR3, as DNA: TGCAGCGTCCTCGTCAGATACAATGAGCAGTTATTC.

The rearrangement joins TRBV6-5 to TRBJ1-2; D remains unclear. Germline assignment: CDR1 MNHEY and CDR2 SVGAGI. The V and J ends lost 0 bases and 1 base respectively, with 12 bases between them. CDR3 length equals 16 residues. CDR3 nucleotides: TGTGCCAGCAGTTACTCGGGAGTTTTGAGTAACTATGGCTACACCTTC. It codes for CASSYSGVLSNYGYTF.

This chain joins TRBV4-2 and TRBJ2-2; D not resolved. The CDR3 extends over 17 amino acids. Trimming took off 3 bases at V and 4 bases at J, with 18 bases between the two ends. Germline V gene data show CDR1 as LGHNA and CDR2 as YNFKEQ. The CDR3 DNA reads TGTGCCAGCAGCCAGTACCTATCGGCCCCCGGCACCGGGGAGCTGTTTTTT. It specifies CASSQYLSAPGTGELFF.